This T cell receptor (beta chain) was profiled in a study of T cell responses to AZD1222 COVID-19 vaccine. General study points: Epitopes outside B.1.351 and B.1.1.7 mutated regions reportedly drew nearly half of spike TCRs.

Sequencing was performed with immunoSEQ multiplex PCR; in TCRdb, only in-frame clones are kept and a portion is missing. Among approximately 100,000 clones listed, 85% to 90% were seen once. Remarks on this clone: Its antigen is undetermined.

The input for sequencing was peripheral blood, taken on day 0 of AZD1222 vaccination. This clonotype was sampled from an adult in good health.

The CDR3 coding sequence is TGTGCCGGACACCGGGACAGGATCTATGGCTACACCTTC. Encoded protein: CAGHRDRIYGYTF. The genes are TRBV6-5 and TRBJ1-2; 8 nucleotides agree with TRBD1. CDR3 length: 13 amino acids. CDR1 is MNHEY, CDR2 SVGAGI, per germline. Trimming removed 11 bases from V and 4 bases from J; junction bases left unmatched: 9.